The 14 T cell receptor beta chains below all came from one sample that was sequenced in a study of tumor and adjacent non-tumor tissue in lung cancer. The library came from three nested PCR rounds adapted from ARM-PCR protocols. TCRdb used MiXCR to reprocess the multiplex PCR reads, holding one entry per CDR3 protein. The sample lists approximately 66,000 distinct CDR3 sequences; 61% were seen once. RNA was extracted from bulk tissue without any cell sorting. The normal lung tissue was taken more than 3 cm from the tumor edge. The sequencing input was distant non-tumor lung tissue. These receptors all come from an older man with non-small cell lung cancer.

Details on this clonotype: This may be a read error, as it is one base from a much larger clone. V gene TRBV5-1 combines with J gene TRBJ2-7; possibly TRBD1 for D (6 bases). Per germline, CDR1 SGHRS and CDR2 YFSETQ. The CDR3 is 13 residues long. V was cut by 9 bases and J by 7 bases, with 20 bases left in between. The CDR3 loop reads CANTPLQGWEQYF. The CDR3 DNA reads TGCGCCAACACCCCCCTTCAGGGGTGGGAGCAGTACTTC.

This CDR3 reads CASAGGGQFNEKLFF. The DNA for the CDR3 is TGTGCCAGCGCAGGGGGGGGACAGTTTAATGAAAAACTGTTTTTT. The rearrangement uses TRBV7-9 and TRBJ1-4, with TRBD1 matching 7 bases. Germline V gene lookup returns CDR1 SEHNR and CDR2 FQNEAQ (reference sequence). V dropped 8 bases and J dropped 4; count of bases not matched to a gene: 10. The CDR3 loop spans 15 amino acids.

Points on this clonotype: Relative to the germline gene, one junction end is altered; a read error may explain this. The chain couples TRBV20-1 to TRBJ1-2, with D possibly being TRBD1 (5 bases). Germline V gives CDR1 DFQATT, CDR2 SNEGSKA (reference sequence). The CDR3 extends over 13 amino acids. Here the CDR3 DNA reads TGCAATGCCAGAGATCTGGGGGTGTATGTCTACACCTTC. It codes for CNARDLGVYVYTF.

With respect to this clonotype: A read error may be the cause here, since a much bigger clone is one base away. CDR3 amino acids: CASSLSPWTSDIAREQYF. The CDR3 DNA sequence: TGTGCCAGCAGTTTATCTCCTTGGACTAGCGATATTGCCCGCGAGCAGTACTTC. The V call is TRBV28, the J call TRBJ2-7, with 9 bases lining up with TRBD2. Trimming cost V 1 base and J 6 bases; bases outside gene matches: 16. Germline CDR1 reads MDHEN; CDR2 reads SYDVKM. There are 18 residues in the CDR3.

In regard to this clonotype: A much larger clone differs from this one at a single base, so this may be a read error. The J gene is TRBJ2-1, the V gene TRBV30, with a weak D call TRBD2 (5 bases). The CDR3 consists of 13 residues. Trimming shortened V by 5 bases and J by 6 bases, and 14 bases separated the two germline ends. The V gene's germline CDR1 is GTSNPN and CDR2 SVGIG (reference sequence). The CDR3 protein is CAWGDLAPNEQFF. CDR3 DNA sequence: TGTGCCTGGGGTGATCTAGCCCCCAATGAGCAGTTCTTC.

The chain combines TRBV10-3 with TRBJ2-6; D gene ambiguous. This CDR3 comprises 12 residues. Trimming cost V 11 bases and J 1 base, with 6 bases left between them. The germline CDR1 and CDR2 sequences are ENHRY and SYGVKD. Written as DNA, the CDR3 is TGTGCCGCCTGGTCTGGGGCCAACGTCCTGACTTTC. The encoded protein is CAAWSGANVLTF.

V and J are TRBV11-2 and TRBJ2-7; no clear D gene. Germline V gives CDR1 SGHAT, CDR2 FQNNGV. With 1 base removed from V and 13 bases from J, the gap between germline ends came to 17 bases. The CDR3 totals 13 residues. The CDR3 DNA follows: TGTGCCAGCAGCTTAGTCCCCTCCTACGAGCGTTACTTC. This codes for CASSLVPSYERYF.

This clonotype has just a few counts. The chain recombines TRBV20-1 with TRBJ1-5; the D gene is possibly TRBD1 (5 bases). The CDR3 extends over 15 amino acids. Trimming left V 0 bases short and J 5 bases short, with 14 bases between. Per the germline V gene, CDR1 is DFQATT and CDR2 is SNEGSKA (reference sequence). The CDR3 sequence: CSARDKGRLYQPQHF. Written as DNA, the CDR3 is TGCAGTGCTAGAGATAAGGGACGGCTCTATCAGCCCCAGCATTTT.

Worth noting for this clonotype: The conserved closing phenylalanine or tryptophan is absent in this CDR3, likely reflecting a read error. The rearrangement uses TRBV28 and TRBJ1-2; D not resolved. The CDR3 contains 15 residues. Germline CDR1 reads MDHEN; CDR2 reads SYDVKM. CDR3 in amino acids: CVSSLFGGVNYGYTL. In nucleotides, the CDR3 is TGTGTCAGCAGTTTATTCGGCGGCGTAAACTATGGCTACACCTTA.

This clonotype occurred once. The conserved phenylalanine or tryptophan is not found at the CDR3 terminus, so this likely reflects a read error. The chain combines TRBV15 with TRBJ2-6; TRBD1 is a possible D gene (5 bases). This CDR3 contains 14 residues. Per the germline V gene, CDR1 is LNHNV and CDR2 is YYDKDF (reference sequence). CDR3 sequence: CATGRTSGADVLTY. The CDR3 nucleotides are TGTGCCACCGGAAGGACCTCTGGGGCCGACGTCCTGACTTAC.

The chain employs TRBV10-3 and TRBJ2-3; TRBD2 aligns across 10 bases. This CDR3 comprises 17 residues. After removal of 10 bases from V and 1 base from J, the junction contained 14 bases not matched to a gene. CDR1 is ENHRY and CDR2 is SYGVKD in the germline V gene. CDR3 sequence reads: CATSGTSARPRTDTQYF. The CDR3 nucleotides are TGTGCCACCAGCGGGACTAGCGCCAGGCCCCGCACAGATACGCAGTATTTT.

The rearrangement links TRBV7-9 to TRBJ2-2; D is uncertain. The CDR3 consists of 17 residues. Germline V CDR1 and CDR2: SEHNR, FQNEAQ (reference sequence). The V end lost 2 bases, the J end lost 0 bases, and 13 bases lay between the germline ends. Here the CDR3 reads CASSLTGIRANTGELFF. The CDR3 nucleotides read TGTGCCAGCAGCTTAACTGGAATTCGGGCGAACACCGGGGAGCTGTTTTTT.

This chain links TRBV5-5 with TRBJ2-2; D might be TRBD1 or TRBD2, each matching 5 bases. V was shortened by 4 bases and J by 6 bases, with 25 bases between the two germline ends. Germline CDR1 and CDR2: SGHKS and YYEKEE (reference sequence). This CDR3 is built from 18 residues. The CDR3 DNA sequence: TGTGCCAGCAGCCCTAAAGGGCTAGCAGGGACCCGATCCGGGGAGCTGTTTTTT. Residues: CASSPKGLAGTRSGELFF.

Comment on this clonotype: At one end, the junction sequence differs from germline, possibly due to a read error. V is TRBV6-1 and J is TRBJ2-2; D gene ambiguous. In germline, CDR1 is MNHNS, CDR2 SASEGT. CDR3 length: 16 residues. In nucleotides, the CDR3 is TGTGCCAACAGTGATTTACAGTGTCCGGACACCGGGGAGCTGTTTTTT. Translated, it gives CANSDLQCPDTGELFF.